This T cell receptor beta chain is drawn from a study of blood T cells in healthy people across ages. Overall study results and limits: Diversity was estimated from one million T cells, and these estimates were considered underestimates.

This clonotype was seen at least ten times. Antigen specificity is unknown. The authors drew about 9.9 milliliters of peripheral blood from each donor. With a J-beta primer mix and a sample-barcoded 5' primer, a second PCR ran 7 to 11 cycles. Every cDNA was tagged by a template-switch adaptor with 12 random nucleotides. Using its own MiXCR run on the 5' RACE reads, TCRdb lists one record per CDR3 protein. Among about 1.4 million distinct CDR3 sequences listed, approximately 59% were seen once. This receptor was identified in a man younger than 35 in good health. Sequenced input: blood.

The CDR3 DNA sequence: TGCAGCGTTGATGGGGACAGCTACGAGCAGTACTTC. Amino acids: CSVDGDSYEQYF. The chain links TRBV29-1 to TRBJ2-7; TRBD1 aligns across 7 bases. In germline, CDR1 is SQVTM, CDR2 ANQGSEA. The CDR3 consists of 12 residues. V was pared by 3 bases and J by 3 bases, with 2 bases of the junction left unmatched.